The 31 T cell receptor beta chains below all came from one sample that was sequenced in a study of blood T cell repertoires in COVID-19. The protocol was immunoSEQ multiplex PCR, while the TCRdb copy is restricted to in-frame clones and leaves out a portion. Among under 200,000 clones, 88% were seen once, and the ten largest hold roughly 25%. Sequences were obtained from peripheral blood. The receptors come from a man aged 55 to 70 with acute or convalescent COVID-19.

This rearrangement joins TRBV24-1 to TRBJ2-2, with a weak D call TRBD2 (6 bases). The CDR3 loop spans 16 amino acids. CDR1 and CDR2 from the germline V gene are KGHDR and SFDVKD. With 1 base removed from V and 2 bases from J, the gap between germline ends came to 10 bases. The CDR3 nucleotides are TGTGCCACCAGTGATTTAGGCGGGGCCAACACCGGGGAGCTGTTTTTT. Translated, it gives CATSDLGGANTGELFF.

The rearrangement links TRBV11-3 to TRBJ2-2; D unresolved. The CDR3 extends over 14 amino acids. Trimming removed 5 bases at V and 7 bases at J, with 14 bases between. Germline values: CDR1 SGHNT, CDR2 YENEEA. The CDR3 protein is CASSRRVESGELFF. CDR3 DNA sequence: TGTGCCAGCAGCCGAAGAGTGGAGAGCGGGGAGCTGTTTTTT. Full variable domain (outside the CDR3, taken from reference TRBV11-3 and TRBJ2-2): EAGVVQSPRYKIIEKKQPVAFWCNPISGHNTLYWYLQNLGQGPELLIRYENEEAVDDSQLPKDRFSAERLKGVDSTLKIQPAELGDSAVYLCASSRRVESGELFFGEGSRLTVL.

The chain is built from TRBV6-4 and TRBJ2-2; the match to TRBD1 covers 7 bases. The CDR3 spans 14 residues. The J segment lost 6 bases and the V segment lost 9 bases, leaving 10 bases of the junction unmatched. The germline CDR1 and CDR2 sequences are MRHNA and SNTAGT. The CDR3 protein is CARDRMSRPGELFF. Written as DNA, the CDR3 is TGTGCCAGGGACAGGATGAGCCGTCCCGGGGAGCTGTTTTTT.

The chain couples TRBV24-1 to TRBJ2-1; TRBD2 matches at 7 bases. V was pared by 4 bases and J by 6 bases, with 11 bases of the junction left unmatched. The V gene's germline CDR1 is KGHDR and CDR2 SFDVKD. The CDR3 is 16 amino acids. CDR3 coding DNA: TGTGCCACCAGTGACCCCACCGGCGGGAGTAGCAATGAGCAGTTCTTC. Amino acid sequence: CATSDPTGGSSNEQFF.

The chain uses TRBV6-6 and TRBJ2-1; D ambiguous. CDR1 is MNHNY, CDR2 SVGAGI, per germline (reference sequence). V was pared by 6 bases and J by 4 bases, with 10 bases between. This CDR3 comprises 13 residues. The DNA for the CDR3 is TGTGCCAGCAGCCCCCGCAGTTACAATGAGCAGTTCTTC. Translation gives CASSPRSYNEQFF.

This chain connects TRBV6-5 to TRBJ2-2; 7 bases map to TRBD2. This CDR3 comprises 14 residues. V lost 7 bases to trimming and J lost 1 base; unmatched junction nucleotides: 3. Germline V lookup: CDR1 MNHEY, CDR2 SVGAGI. The CDR3 DNA reads TGTGCCAGCAAGGGAGGGGTGAACACCGGGGAGCTGTTTTTT. Amino acid sequence: CASKGGVNTGELFF.

The J gene is TRBJ1-4, the V gene TRBV3-1 (or the pseudogene TRBV3-2); 9 bases line up with TRBD1. Germline-derived CDR1 and CDR2 are LGHDT and YNNKEL (reference sequence). The CDR3 consists of 13 residues. V gave up 4 bases and J gave up 8 bases; unmatched junction bases: 2. The CDR3 DNA is TGTGCCAGCAGCCGACAGGGGGAGGAAAAACTGTTTTTT. Translating it yields CASSRQGEEKLFF.

The genes are TRBV11-3 and TRBJ2-7; 9 nucleotides agree with TRBD1. V dropped 5 bases and J dropped 2; count of bases not matched to a gene: 7. The CDR3 consists of 15 residues. The V gene's germline CDR1 is SGHNT and CDR2 YENEEA. CDR3 sequence reads: CASSPSGQGTYEQYF. The DNA for the CDR3 is TGTGCCAGCAGCCCCTCGGGACAGGGTACCTACGAGCAGTACTTC.

The rearrangement joins TRBV11-1 to TRBJ1-1; the D is unclear. The CDR3 runs 13 residues. The V gene lost 5 bases and the J gene lost 5 bases, with 12 bases spanning the gap. CDR1 is SGHAT, CDR2 FQDESV, per germline (reference sequence). The CDR3 coding sequence is TGTGCCAGCAGCCATCGAGTAGAAACTGAAGCTTTCTTT. This encodes CASSHRVETEAFF.

This rearrangement joins TRBV6-5 to TRBJ2-7; 8 bases align to TRBD1. This CDR3 region has 13 residues. The germline V gene has CDR1 MNHEY and CDR2 SVGAGI. The CDR3 sequence: CATSAGGEYEQYF. DNA for the CDR3: TGTGCTACCAGCGCAGGGGGCGAGTACGAGCAGTACTTC.

This clone was observed a single time. The chain links TRBV5-1 to TRBJ1-4; possible D gene TRBD1, 6 bases. Germline values: CDR1 SGHRS, CDR2 YFSETQ. Trimming stripped 2 bases from V and 0 bases from J, with 14 bases between. The CDR3 loop spans 17 amino acids. CDR3 in DNA: TGCGCCAGCAGCTTACAGGGTACTCCTGCAACTAATGAAAAACTGTTTTTT. It encodes CASSLQGTPATNEKLFF.

The chain employs TRBV3-1 (or the pseudogene TRBV3-2) and TRBJ2-1, with 9 positions matching TRBD1. From germline, CDR1 is LGHDT and CDR2 YNNKEL (reference sequence). V lost 4 bases to trimming and J lost 3 bases; unmatched junction nucleotides: 7. The CDR3 loop spans 16 amino acids. CDR3: CASSRGTGTVYNEQFF. DNA for the CDR3: TGTGCCAGCAGCCGAGGGACAGGGACGGTCTACAATGAGCAGTTCTTC.

This clone came up once. This sequence joins TRBV7-9 and TRBJ1-1; the D gene is possibly TRBD1 (6 bases). The germline V and J ends were trimmed by 4 bases and 6 bases, with 12 bases remaining between them. This CDR3 is 13 amino acids long. CDR1 and CDR2 (germline): SEHNR, FQNEAQ (reference sequence). CDR3 sequence: CASSYRGGAEAFF. In DNA form, the CDR3 reads TGTGCCAGCAGCTACCGAGGGGGAGCTGAAGCTTTCTTT.

The J gene is TRBJ1-2, the V gene TRBV10-3; 8 nucleotides align to TRBD1. This CDR3 is 15 amino acids long. Germline trimming cut 4 bases from V and 1 base from J; bases unmatched to any gene: 5. Germline-derived CDR1 and CDR2 are ENHRY and SYGVKD. This CDR3 is CAISVGQEINYGYTF. CDR3 bases: TGTGCCATCAGTGTGGGACAGGAGATTAACTATGGCTACACCTTC.

The V call is TRBV11-3, the J call TRBJ2-5, with TRBD1 identical over 7 bases. Germline V gene lookup returns CDR1 SGHNT and CDR2 YENEEA. The CDR3 has 14 amino acids. The V gene end was trimmed by 1 base and the J gene end by 5 bases; junction bases not matched to a gene: 4. In DNA, the CDR3 is TGTGCCAGCAGCTTAGGGGGACAGAGCGAGACCCAGTACTTC. It codes for CASSLGGQSETQYF.

The chain employs TRBV27 and TRBJ1-1; D unclear. Per germline, CDR1 MNHEY and CDR2 SMNVEV (reference sequence). V lost 0 bases to trimming and J lost 0 bases, with 8 bases between them. The CDR3 has 15 residues. This CDR3 reads CASSLSRTVNTEAFF. Here the CDR3 DNA reads TGTGCCAGCAGTTTATCGAGAACGGTGAACACTGAAGCTTTCTTT.

The rearrangement links TRBV18 to TRBJ1-6; no definite D call. Germline V CDR1 and CDR2: KGHSH, LQKENI. The CDR3 has 15 residues. V was shortened by 3 bases and J by 4 bases, with 10 bases between the two germline ends. The CDR3 region has the DNA TGTGCCAGCTCACCCCCGGACTTATATAATTCACCCCTCCACTTT. Encoded protein: CASSPPDLYNSPLHF.

The rearrangement uses TRBV7-2 and TRBJ2-1, with a possible D match to TRBD2 (5 bases). The CDR3 contains 15 residues. CDR1 and CDR2 (germline): SGHTA, FQGNSA. Trimming removed 0 bases at V and 7 bases at J, with 13 bases between. In DNA, the CDR3 is TGTGCCAGCAGCTTAGCGGGCCCCGGGGTTAATGAGCAGTTCTTC. Translating gives CASSLAGPGVNEQFF. Full variable domain (missing parts from reference TRBV7-2 and TRBJ2-1): GAGVSQSPSNKVTEKGKDVELRCDPISGHTALYWYRQSLGQGLEFLIYFQGNSAPDKSGLPSDRFSAERTGGSVSTLTIQRTQQEDSAVYLCASSLAGPGVNEQFFGPGTRLTVL.

This chain uses TRBV11-3 with TRBJ1-2; a weak D match, TRBD1 (6 bases). V dropped 0 bases and J dropped 8 bases, with 19 bases sitting between them. CDR1 and CDR2 from the germline V gene are SGHNT and YENEEA. The CDR3 length is 16 residues. Here the CDR3 reads CASSLDTSHRASGYTF. The DNA for the CDR3 is TGTGCCAGCAGCTTAGATACCTCCCACAGGGCGTCGGGCTACACCTTC.

The chain is built from TRBV18 and TRBJ2-7; D is unclear. This CDR3 spans 14 amino acids. Trimming stripped 3 bases from V and 0 bases from J, with 9 bases between. Germline values: CDR1 KGHSH, CDR2 LQKENI. The DNA of the CDR3 is TGTGCCAGCTCACCCTCGAAGAGCTCCTACGAGCAGTACTTC. Translated: CASSPSKSSYEQYF.

The V and J genes are TRBV7-2 and TRBJ2-3, with 15 bases lining up with TRBD2. The CDR3 covers 18 residues. Germline loops: CDR1 SGHTA, CDR2 FQGNSA. V was clipped by 5 bases and J by 4 bases; unmatched bases: 10. As DNA, the CDR3 is TGTGCCAGCAGCCCTGGACTAGCGGGAGGGAGAGCCCCAGATACGCAGTATTTT. Its protein is CASSPGLAGGRAPDTQYF. Together with reference TRBV7-2 and TRBJ2-3, the CDR3 gives the full variable domain: GAGVSQSPSNKVTEKGKDVELRCDPISGHTALYWYRQSLGQGLEFLIYFQGNSAPDKSGLPSDRFSAERTGGSVSTLTIQRTQQEDSAVYLCASSPGLAGGRAPDTQYFGPGTRLTVL.

The chain employs TRBV12-5 and TRBJ1-1; the D is unclear. Per germline, CDR1 LGHNT and CDR2 FRNRAP. There are 14 residues in the CDR3. V lost 1 base and J lost 1, with 7 bases in between. In DNA, the CDR3 is TGTGCTAGTGGTTTGGGAGGCCCGAACACTGAAGCTTTCTTT. It encodes CASGLGGPNTEAFF.

This chain joins TRBV7-8 and TRBJ1-2, with D possibly matching TRBD1 (6 bases). Trimming cost V 2 bases and J 2 bases, with 12 bases left between them. This CDR3 spans 15 amino acids. Germline CDR1 SGHVS, CDR2 FQNEAQ. The CDR3 nucleotides are TGTGCCAGCAGCTTAATGGGGGCATCGAACTATGGCTACACCTTC. Encoded protein: CASSLMGASNYGYTF. The full variable domain, completed using reference TRBV7-8 and TRBJ1-2, is GAGVSQSPRYKVAKRGQDVALRCDPISGHVSLFWYQQALGQGPEFLTYFQNEAQLDKSGLPSDRFFAERPEGSVSTLKIQRTQQEDSAVYLCASSLMGASNYGYTFGSGTRLTVV.

This clone was detected once. The sample has other DNA sequences that encode this CDR3 too. V and J are TRBV6-2 or TRBV6-3 and TRBJ1-5; D not resolved. Germline CDR1 MNHEY, CDR2 SVGEGT. V dropped 2 bases and J dropped 0 bases, with 8 bases sitting between them. CDR3 length equals 15 residues. Here the CDR3 reads CASSYLGGSNQPQHF. The CDR3 bases are TGTGCCAGCAGTTACCTAGGAGGTAGCAATCAGCCCCAGCATTTT.

The sample holds one count of this clone. The rearrangement uses TRBV10-3 and TRBJ1-3; TRBD1 might be the D (5 bases). Per germline, CDR1 ENHRY and CDR2 SYGVKD. CDR3 length equals 13 residues. The ends were cut back, 9 bases at V and 2 bases at J, with 11 bases in the middle. CDR3 coding DNA: TGTGCCATTAAAGGGGAGGCTGGAAACACCATATATTTT. This translates into CAIKGEAGNTIYF.

The chain is built from TRBV5-6 and TRBJ2-7; D perhaps matches TRBD1 (6 bases). Trimming shortened V by 3 bases and J by 3 bases, and 16 bases separated the two germline ends. Germline CDR1 SGHDT, CDR2 YYEEEE. This CDR3 has 15 amino acids. The CDR3 DNA is TGTGCCAGCAGCTCTGGACCGGGACACAACTACGAGCAGTACTTC. Its translation is CASSSGPGHNYEQYF.

The V gene is TRBV19, the J gene TRBJ1-1, with 9 nucleotides matching TRBD1. The CDR3 length is 14 residues. CDR1 is LNHDA and CDR2 is SQIVND in the germline V gene (reference sequence). V was pared by 5 bases and J by 4 bases, with 5 bases of the junction left unmatched. The CDR3 nucleotides are TGTGCCAGTAGTCCTTGGACAGGGGCCACTGAAGCTTTCTTT. This codes for CASSPWTGATEAFF.

V and J are TRBV18 and TRBJ2-3, with 9 bases matching TRBD2. This CDR3 comprises 17 residues. Germline values: CDR1 KGHSH, CDR2 LQKENI. V lost 3 bases and J lost 2; bases outside the gene matches: 9. The CDR3 nucleotides are TGTGCCAGCTCACCTTTTAGGGCTAGCGGGGCCACAGATACGCAGTATTTT. It codes for CASSPFRASGATDTQYF.

This sequence joins TRBV9 and TRBJ2-2; 7 nucleotides match TRBD1. V trimming: 3 bases; J trimming: 1 base; junction bases outside the gene matches: 6. CDR3 length: 16 amino acids. Germline values: CDR1 SGDLS, CDR2 YYNGEE. In DNA form, the CDR3 reads TGTGCCAGCAGCGCGAACAGGGGATTGAACACCGGGGAGCTGTTTTTT. Encoded protein: CASSANRGLNTGELFF. The full variable domain, its missing parts supplied by reference TRBV9 and TRBJ2-2, is DSGVTQTPKHLITATGQRVTLRCSPRSGDLSVYWYQQSLDQGLQFLIQYYNGEERAKGNILERFSAQQFPDLHSELNLSSLELGDSALYFCASSANRGLNTGELFFGEGSRLTVL.

The chain is built from TRBV5-6 and TRBJ1-2, with 7 nucleotides matching TRBD1. This CDR3 comprises 15 residues. CDR1 and CDR2 (germline): SGHDT, YYEEEE. V lost 0 bases, J lost 8 bases, and 10 bases stayed unmatched. CDR3 in amino acids: CASSLDRGIGKGYTF. DNA for the CDR3: TGTGCCAGCAGCTTGGACAGGGGAATTGGGAAGGGCTACACCTTC.

The chain employs TRBV7-9 and TRBJ2-5; no firm D call. The V and J ends lost 5 bases and 5 bases respectively, with 9 bases between them. The CDR3 runs to 12 residues. Germline V gene lookup returns CDR1 SEHNR and CDR2 FQNEAQ (reference sequence). The CDR3 loop reads CASSRLGETQYF. DNA of the CDR3: TGTGCCAGCAGCCGTCTCGGGGAGACCCAGTACTTC. Looking up the rest from reference TRBV7-9 and TRBJ2-5 gives the full variable domain: DTGVSQNPRHKITKRGQNVTFRCDPISEHNRLYWYRQTLGQGPEFLTYFQNEAQLEKSRLLSDRFSAERPKGSFSTLEIQRTEQGDSAMYLCASSRLGETQYFGPGTRLLVL.